This TCR beta chain was profiled in a study of blood T cell repertoires in COVID-19 (dated by TCRdb to 2018 to 2020). In the study overall: The collaborator samples originated in the United States, Italy and Spain and spanned the acute and convalescent phases of COVID-19. The samples were drawn from the first 160 participants of the ongoing ImmuneRACE study and from 1,254 subjects provided by 6 global collaborators. Deeply sampled blood TCRbeta repertoires from subjects exposed to, actively infected with, or recovered from COVID-19 were included in the dataset. Where HLA class I and class II types were available, the types were taken from metadata supplied by the sample provider, not from assay-based typing. The material from the prospective study consisted of cDNA or gDNA derived from T cells, B-cell-depleted T cells, or PBMCs. The repertoires were released in a freely available public database intended as a resource for research on the immune response to SARS-CoV-2. A de-identified subject ID, COVID-19 status, age in years and sex were almost always included in the sample metadata. What the study reported, not specific to this receptor: Clinical and demographic metadata were provided uncurated, with the amount varying by source and participant.

TCRbeta CDR3 regions were amplified from genomic DNA using the immunoSEQ Assay, a bias-controlled multiplex PCR. The paper's processing steps were these. The number of nucleated cells in each sample was estimated by amplification of reference gene primers within the assay. To quantify the absolute abundance of each unique TCRbeta CDR3 rearrangement, sequence reads were collapsed and filtered. For each sample, productive Simpson clonality was calculated by taking the square root of Simpson's diversity index across productive rearrangements. TCRdb holds this immuneACCESS table with in-frame rearrangements only. Some clones are missing; in checked studies, unresolved V genes explain under half, and the rest has no known cause. V and J calls and clone size are as listed in that table; D and trimming were resolved from the DNA. Present in this sample are about 160,000 clones, 82% of which were seen just once. The ten largest clonotypes hold 15% to 20% of the sample.

From the germline V gene, CDR1 is SQVTM and CDR2 is ANQGSEA. Taken from cysteine to phenylalanine, the CDR3 has 13 residues. Of all the DNA, just the CDR3 is kept, 39 bases in frame from base 1. Relative to germline, V is 7 bases shorter and J is 1 base shorter, with 12 bases between their ends. In its sample, this clone was seen a few times. The antigen it binds to is not known. Per-base qualities were not stored, and no clone one base away is much larger. Participants in the prospective study were aged roughly 18 to 100 years, lived in 20 to 30 United States geographic areas, and enrolled through a virtual design. In the prospective study, participants were assigned to cohorts based on the clinical history participants reported in a screening survey and a study questionnaire. Recovered participants in ImmuneRACE Cohort 3 were defined by two consecutive negative NP/OP PCR tests, clearance by a healthcare professional, or resolution of symptoms. Mobile phlebotomists in the prospective study collected whole blood, serum and a nasopharyngeal or oropharyngeal swab from every participant. Participants in the prospective study had the option to provide additional blood draws and questionnaires over a roughly 2-month period. Before DNA extraction, blood samples from the prospective study were shipped at room temperature or frozen.

The sample consisted of PBMCs or T cells enriched from blood (not recorded which). This TCR was sampled from a man aged 60 to 69 who had recovered from COVID-19. The chain couples TRBV29-1 to TRBJ2-3, with a weak D call of TRBD1 (5 bases match). The nucleotide sequence is TGCAGCGCCAACCAAGGGGGCACAGATACGCAGTATTTT. It encodes CSANQGGTDTQYF.